The 20 T cell receptor beta chains reported below all come from one sample, sequenced in a study of blood T cell repertoires in COVID-19. TCRdb keeps only in-frame clones here, not all; method: immunoSEQ multiplex PCR. The data contain about 56,000 clones, approximately 77% of them singletons. The specimen sequenced was peripheral blood. The receptors were gathered from a woman in her 70s with COVID-19, enrolled during active disease.

This chain uses TRBV5-1 with TRBJ1-5; 11 bases map to TRBD1. Trimming removed 3 bases from V and 6 bases from J; junction bases left unmatched: 5. Germline loops: CDR1 SGHRS, CDR2 YFSETQ. CDR3 length: 15 amino acids. The CDR3 reads CASSSGTGGSQPQHF. The DNA of the CDR3 is TGCGCCAGCAGCTCCGGGACAGGGGGTTCTCAGCCCCAGCATTTT.

V is TRBV19 and J is TRBJ1-1; 7 bases match TRBD1. Per the germline V gene, CDR1 is LNHDA and CDR2 is SQIVND (reference sequence). The CDR3 length is 17 residues. The V gene end was trimmed by 4 bases and the J gene end by 0 bases; junction bases not matched to a gene: 11. The chain's CDR3 is CASSTNGQVSMNTEAFF. Written as DNA, the CDR3 is TGTGCCAGTAGTACCAACGGACAGGTATCCATGAACACTGAAGCTTTCTTT.

The CDR3 DNA is TGCGCCAGCAGCCAAGATTTAACAGGACCTAACTATGGCTACACCTTC. It codes for CASSQDLTGPNYGYTF. This chain connects TRBV4-3 to TRBJ1-2; possibly TRBD1 for D (5 bases). The CDR3 consists of 16 residues. CDR1 LGHNA and CDR2 YSLEER come from the germline V gene. Trimming took 0 bases from V and 0 from J, leaving 11 bases between them.

The V call is TRBV2, the J call TRBJ1-1, with 10 nucleotides matching TRBD1. After removal of 4 bases from V and 8 bases from J, the junction contained 7 bases not matched to a gene. There are 14 residues in the CDR3. Germline assignment: CDR1 SNHLY and CDR2 FYNNEI. CDR3 nucleotide sequence: TGTGCCAGCAGTGTTCGACAGGGGGCTTCCGAAGCTTTCTTT. The encoded protein is CASSVRQGASEAFF. Combining the CDR3 with reference TRBV2 and TRBJ1-1 gives the whole variable domain EPEVTQTPSHQVTQMGQEVILRCVPISNHLYFYWYRQILGQKVEFLVSFYNNEISEKSEIFDDQFSVERPDGSNFTLKIRSTKLEDSAMYFCASSVRQGASEAFFGQGTRLTVV.

CDR3 nucleotide sequence: TGCGCCAGCAGCCGTCCCCAAGAGACCCAGTACTTC. It encodes CASSRPQETQYF. This rearrangement joins TRBV5-1 to TRBJ2-5; D unclear. The CDR3 extends over 12 amino acids. Per germline, CDR1 SGHRS and CDR2 YFSETQ. With 4 bases removed from V and 1 base from J, the gap between germline ends came to 5 bases.

DNA of the CDR3: TGTGCCAGCAGCTTACCAGGCACCTACAATGAGCAGTTCTTC. Translation gives CASSLPGTYNEQFF. V gene TRBV7-3 combines with J gene TRBJ2-1; no clear D. CDR3 length: 14 residues. Per germline, CDR1 SGHTA and CDR2 FQGTGA. V was cut by 2 bases and J by 2 bases, with 7 bases left in between.

This clone was found once. The chain is built from TRBV14 and TRBJ1-1; tentatively, D is TRBD1 (6 bases). The CDR3 totals 12 residues. Germline assignment: CDR1 SGHDN and CDR2 FVKESK. V lost 0 bases and J 11 bases, leaving 10 bases between the germline ends. CDR3 coding DNA: TGTGCCAGCAGCCAAGAGCACAGGGACGCTTTCTTT. Translated, it gives CASSQEHRDAFF.

The chain links TRBV6-1 to TRBJ2-3, with 10 bases lining up with TRBD2. Germline CDR1 MNHNS, CDR2 SASEGT. CDR3 size: 17 residues. With V trimmed by 2 bases and J by 1 base, 6 bases remained unmatched. The CDR3 DNA sequence: TGTGCCAGCAGTGAACTACTAGCGGGATTCGGCACAGATACGCAGTATTTT. This encodes CASSELLAGFGTDTQYF.

This clone was detected a few times. The rearrangement uses TRBV11-3 and TRBJ2-3; TRBD2 agrees at 7 bases. Trimming cost V 5 bases and J 5 bases; bases outside gene matches: 1. Germline loops: CDR1 SGHNT, CDR2 YENEEA. The CDR3 is made up of 12 amino acids. The DNA for the CDR3 is TGTGCCAGCAGCCCGGGGGGAGATACGCAGTATTTT. Translated, it gives CASSPGGDTQYF.

V usage is TRBV7-3 and J usage is TRBJ2-3, with D maybe TRBD2 (5 bases). Germline CDR1 reads SGHTA; CDR2 reads FQGTGA. Deletions cut 5 bases from V and 2 bases from J, with 14 bases between. The CDR3 is made up of 15 amino acids. The CDR3 region is CASSPFEGHTDTQYF. CDR3 nucleotide sequence: TGTGCCAGCAGCCCTTTCGAGGGTCACACAGATACGCAGTATTTT.

The V gene is TRBV7-2, the J gene TRBJ2-2, with D perhaps TRBD2 (5 bases). The CDR3 sequence is 15 residues long. The V gene's germline CDR1 is SGHTA and CDR2 FQGNSA. V lost 3 bases, J lost 5 bases, and 13 bases lay in between. The CDR3 protein is CASSLSRAVTGELFF. Written as DNA, the CDR3 is TGTGCCAGCAGCTTGTCCAGAGCGGTGACCGGGGAGCTGTTTTTT. The entire variable domain, with the rest obtained from reference TRBV7-2 and TRBJ2-2, is as follows: GAGVSQSPSNKVTEKGKDVELRCDPISGHTALYWYRQSLGQGLEFLIYFQGNSAPDKSGLPSDRFSAERTGGSVSTLTIQRTQQEDSAVYLCASSLSRAVTGELFFGEGSRLTVL.

In this sample, this clone turned up once. The chain joins TRBV21-1 to TRBJ2-3; TRBD2 was called by the table and not checked on the DNA. TRBV21-1 is an annotated pseudogene. The CDR3 spans 15 residues. CDR3 coding DNA: TGTGCCAGCAAGGGGCACACGGAGGGTACAGATACGCAGTATTTT. Its translation is CASKGHTEGTDTQYF.

V is TRBV9 and J is TRBJ2-1; tentatively, D is TRBD2 (7 bases). The ends were cut back, 0 bases at V and 8 bases at J, with 9 bases in the middle. This CDR3 is 13 amino acids long. CDR1 is SGDLS and CDR2 is YYNGEE in the germline V gene. DNA for the CDR3: TGTGCCAGCAGCGTAGGCGGGGGCGATGAGCAGTTCTTC. Translation: CASSVGGGDEQFF.

The rearrangement joins TRBV14 to TRBJ2-7, with D possibly TRBD2 on 6 matching bases. V shed 6 bases and J shed 4 bases, with 16 bases lying between them. The CDR3 contains 14 residues. Germline-derived CDR1 and CDR2 are SGHDN and FVKESK. The CDR3 nucleotides read TGTGCCAGCAGTTTCGGAGGGAGTAATTACGAGCAGTACTTC. It codes for CASSFGGSNYEQYF.

J is TRBJ1-3 and V is TRBV29-1; D not resolved. V lost 5 bases and J lost 4, with 9 bases in between. This CDR3 comprises 12 residues. Germline CDR1 SQVTM, CDR2 ANQGSEA. The DNA for the CDR3 is TGCAGCGTTTTGGGCCGCGGAAACACCATATATTTT. Translating it yields CSVLGRGNTIYF.

This clone was recorded a few times. The rearrangement uses TRBV11-3 and TRBJ2-7; D not resolved. This CDR3 is 13 amino acids long. Per the germline V gene, CDR1 is SGHNT and CDR2 is YENEEA. The V end lost 4 bases, the J end lost 2 bases, and 9 bases lay between the germline ends. CDR3 region: CASSSRQAYEQYV. CDR3 nucleotides: TGTGCCAGCAGCTCCCGACAAGCCTACGAGCAGTACGTC.

The sample holds one count of this clone. The chain has TRBV7-3 and TRBJ2-2; TRBD2 aligns across 13 bases. The junction had 8 bases not matched to a gene; V was cut back by 4 bases and J by 3 bases. Germline lookup yields CDR1 SGHTA and CDR2 FQGTGA. The CDR3 runs to 18 residues. The CDR3 here is CASSSTSGRARDTGELFF. The CDR3 DNA reads as TGTGCCAGCAGCTCCACTAGCGGGAGGGCCAGGGACACCGGGGAGCTGTTTTTT.

The chain employs TRBV11-3 and TRBJ2-1, with 13 bases matching TRBD2. J was trimmed by 7 bases and V by 5 bases; bases with no gene match: 5. The CDR3 has 15 amino acids. The germline V gene has CDR1 SGHNT and CDR2 YENEEA. The CDR3 protein is CASSRGLAGQNEQFF. The CDR3 DNA sequence: TGTGCCAGCAGCCGGGGACTAGCGGGACAAAATGAGCAGTTCTTC.

V usage is TRBV7-3 and J usage is TRBJ2-3, with TRBD2 matching over 9 bases. Germline V lookup: CDR1 SGHTA, CDR2 FQGTGA. Trimming cost V 5 bases and J 5 bases; bases outside gene matches: 14. CDR3 size: 17 residues. Written as DNA, the CDR3 is TGTGCCAGCAGCCCGCGGGGGATAGCGGGAGATGAAGATACGCAGTATTTT. Its protein product is CASSPRGIAGDEDTQYF.

CDR3 DNA sequence: TGTGCCAGCAGCCCCGGGGCGCAGGGGGCTTATAGTGGCTACACCTTC. This sequence encodes CASSPGAQGAYSGYTF. V is TRBV5-4 and J is TRBJ1-2, with TRBD1 matching 8 bases. Germline CDR1 is SGHNT and CDR2 is YYREEE (reference sequence). The V and J ends lost 4 bases and 7 bases, in that order; junction bases with no gene match: 15. The CDR3 runs to 16 residues.